Each of the 8 T cell receptor beta chains below was sequenced from the same sample in a study of tumor-infiltrating lymphocytes in primary liver carcinoma. Germline DNA was also extracted, and blood RNA was taken from unsorted whole blood. From approximately 550 ng of total RNA, TCR beta-specific cDNA was reverse-transcribed using a constant-region primer. TCR beta libraries came from three nested multiplex PCR rounds using slightly modified ARM-PCR. With TRBV1-TRBV30 forward primers and a C-beta reverse primer, the first two PCR rounds were run for around 10 cycles each. TCRdb re-analysed the multiplex PCR reads in MiXCR, keeping a single row per CDR3 protein. Among a few hundred thousand distinct CDR3 sequences listed, 50% to 60% were seen once. The sequenced sample was peripheral blood. Receptors were obtained from a woman under 40 with primary liver carcinoma and hepatitis B virus infection.

The chain joins TRBV7-9 to TRBJ2-2; D is unclear. The germline CDR1 and CDR2 sequences are SEHNR and FQNEAQ (reference sequence). Deletions cut 5 bases from V and 4 bases from J, with 11 bases between. This CDR3 contains 14 residues. The CDR3, as DNA: TGTGCCAGCAGCCCCACCGTAGGCACCGGGGAGCTGTTTTTT. This translates into CASSPTVGTGELFF.

A note on this clonotype: A read error may produce the germline difference seen at one junction end. The CDR3 here is CTSSKKNVQFF. The CDR3 DNA reads TGTACCAGCAGTAAGAAAAATGTGCAGTTCTTC. The chain carries TRBV11-1 and TRBJ2-1; D not resolved. The CDR3 covers 11 residues. Germline CDR1 SGHAT, CDR2 FQDESV (reference sequence).

The chain couples TRBV9 to TRBJ2-2, with 9 bases matching TRBD2. This CDR3 is built from 17 residues. V was clipped by 4 bases and J by 5 bases; unmatched bases: 12. Germline loops: CDR1 SGDLS, CDR2 YYNGEE. CDR3: CASSSPGLASQTGELFF. The DNA of the CDR3 is TGTGCCAGCAGCTCACCGGGACTAGCTTCTCAGACCGGGGAGCTGTTTTTT. The whole variable domain, filled in from reference TRBV9 and TRBJ2-2, reads DSGVTQTPKHLITATGQRVTLRCSPRSGDLSVYWYQQSLDQGLQFLIQYYNGEERAKGNILERFSAQQFPDLHSELNLSSLELGDSALYFCASSSPGLASQTGELFFGEGSRLTVL.

This clonotype has only a few counts. The J gene is TRBJ1-5, the V gene TRBV28, with unresolved D. This CDR3 has 14 residues. Germline CDR1 reads MDHEN; CDR2 reads SYDVKM. V lost 6 bases, J lost 0 bases, and 9 bases lay in between. CDR3 nucleotides: TGTGCCAGCAGCTCTGGATATAGCAATCAGCCCCAGCATTTT. Translation: CASSSGYSNQPQHF.

Worth noting for this clonotype: Likely a read error: the CDR3 ends without its conserved phenylalanine or tryptophan. The rearrangement uses TRBV11-2 and TRBJ2-3, with 12 bases aligning to TRBD2. The CDR3 has 17 amino acids. From germline, CDR1 is SGHAT and CDR2 FQNNGV. The CDR3 loop is CASSPAGLAGGTDTQYL. The CDR3 DNA sequence: TGTGCCAGCAGCCCCGCGGGACTAGCGGGCGGCACTGATACGCAGTATTTG.

The CDR3, as DNA: TGCAGTGCTAGGGGCCCGTACAGTCAGCCCCAGCATTTT. It encodes CSARGPYSQPQHF. This chain uses TRBV20-1 with TRBJ1-5; D call uncertain. Germline CDR1 and CDR2: DFQATT and SNEGSKA (reference sequence). The CDR3 has 13 residues. The V end was cut by 3 bases, the J end by 6 bases, with 12 bases between.

This clonotype was observed a handful of times. The chain combines TRBV6-1 with TRBJ2-7, with D perhaps TRBD1 (6 bases). The V and J ends lost 2 bases and 2 bases respectively, with 13 bases between them. The CDR3 is 15 amino acids. CDR1 and CDR2 (germline): MNHNS, SASEGT. The CDR3 DNA is TGTGCCAGCAGTGAACCGGGACAACTCACCTACGAGCAGTACTTC. This translates into CASSEPGQLTYEQYF.

This clonotype occurred a few times. The chain employs TRBV10-1 and TRBJ2-1, with 14 positions matching TRBD2. The germline gives CDR1 WNHNN, CDR2 SYGVQD (reference sequence). The length of the CDR3 is 18 residues. The V gene end was trimmed by 8 bases and the J gene end by 5 bases; junction bases not matched to a gene: 14. The CDR3 DNA is TGCGCCAGCCATGGGACTAGCGGGAGCTGGTTGGTTGACAATGAGCAGTTCTTC. Translating gives CASHGTSGSWLVDNEQFF.